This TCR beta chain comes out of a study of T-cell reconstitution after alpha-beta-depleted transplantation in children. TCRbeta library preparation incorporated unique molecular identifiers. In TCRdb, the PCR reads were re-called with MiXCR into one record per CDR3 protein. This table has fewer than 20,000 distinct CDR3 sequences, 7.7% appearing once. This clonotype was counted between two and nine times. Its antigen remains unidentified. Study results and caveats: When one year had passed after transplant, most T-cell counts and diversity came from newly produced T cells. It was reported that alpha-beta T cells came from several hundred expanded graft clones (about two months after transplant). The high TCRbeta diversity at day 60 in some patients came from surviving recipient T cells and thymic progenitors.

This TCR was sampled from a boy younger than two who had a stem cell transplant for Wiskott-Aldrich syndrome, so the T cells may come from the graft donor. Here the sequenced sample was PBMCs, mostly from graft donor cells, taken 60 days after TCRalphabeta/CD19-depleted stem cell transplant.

Here the CDR3 DNA reads TGTGCCAGCAGCTTAGAGCCCCGGGACGGGTATAATTCACCCCTCCACTTT. It specifies CASSLEPRDGYNSPLHF. The rearrangement links TRBV7-6 to TRBJ1-6; D possibly corresponds to TRBD1 (5 bases). V was trimmed by 1 base and J by 4 bases, leaving 14 bases between them. The CDR3 is made up of 17 amino acids. Per germline, CDR1 SGHVS and CDR2 FNYEAQ. The full variable domain, completed using reference TRBV7-6 and TRBJ1-6, is GAGVSQSPRYKVTKRGQDVALRCDPISGHVSLYWYRQALGQGPEFLTYFNYEAQQDKSGLPNDRFSAERPEGSISTLTIQRTEQRDSAMYRCASSLEPRDGYNSPLHFGNGTRLTVT.